These 15 T cell receptor beta chains were all obtained from the same sample, sequenced in a study of vaccination effects on CD4 cells after COVID-19. Clones were read by immunoSEQ multiplex PCR, and TCRdb kept only the in-frame ones, dropping some. This sample yields 50,000 to 60,000 clones, of which around 84% are seen a single time; 3.5% to 5% belongs to the top ten. Culture proceeded for approximately 9 days, and CD4+ T cells were then isolated. Vaccination of participants consisted of two doses of either the BNT162b2 or mRNA-1273 vaccine. Their cognate antigens are unknown. Material: CD4+ T cells from PBMCs cultured without peptide, obtained after COVID-19 vaccination. The receptor source for this set is a human donor who received a COVID-19 vaccine.

This clone appeared once. The rearrangement joins TRBV18 to TRBJ1-1; 9 bases are shared with TRBD1. CDR3 length: 14 residues. CDR1 KGHSH and CDR2 LQKENI come from the germline V gene. J gave up 7 bases and V 2 bases, and 5 bases lay outside the gene matches. CDR3 nucleotides: TGTGCCAGCTCACCATGGGACAGGGCATATGAAGCTTTCTTT. Its translation: CASSPWDRAYEAFF.

CDR3 DNA sequence: TGTGCCAGCAGCTTAGGCGGCAGCTCCTATAATTCACCCCTCCACTTT. Its protein product is CASSLGGSSYNSPLHF. The chain carries TRBV7-9 and TRBJ1-6; D unclear. The CDR3 runs to 16 residues. Germline V gene lookup returns CDR1 SEHNR and CDR2 FQNEAQ (reference sequence). The germline V and J ends were trimmed by 1 base and 0 bases, with 7 bases remaining between them.

CDR3 residues: CASSAGPGAGYGYTF. The CDR3 DNA sequence: TGTGCCAGCAGCGCCGGTCCAGGGGCGGGGTATGGCTACACCTTC. The J gene is TRBJ1-2, the V gene TRBV3-1 (or the pseudogene TRBV3-2); TRBD1 is a possible D gene (6 bases). Germline lookup yields CDR1 LGHDT and CDR2 YNNKEL (reference sequence). Trimming took off 5 bases at V and 5 bases at J, with 18 bases between the two ends. This CDR3 is 15 amino acids long.

The chain has TRBV18 and TRBJ2-3; 14 nucleotides match TRBD2. CDR1 and CDR2 (germline): KGHSH, LQKENI. V shed 4 bases, J shed 1 base, and the junction held 4 bases outside the gene matches. The length of the CDR3 is 17 residues. The CDR3 DNA reads TGTGCCAGCTCACGGGGACTAGCGGGAGAGCGCACAGATACGCAGTATTTT. Translated: CASSRGLAGERTDTQYF.

CDR3 amino acids: CATSSDHSPLHF. Written as DNA, the CDR3 is TGTGCCACCAGTTCCGACCATTCACCCCTCCACTTT. The chain joins TRBV24-1 to TRBJ1-6; no clear D. V shed 6 bases and J shed 8 bases, with 7 bases lying between them. Germline CDR1 is KGHDR and CDR2 is SFDVKD. The CDR3 totals 12 residues.

This clone was recorded a few times. The CDR3 sequence: CASSRRTDTQYF. The CDR3 coding sequence is TGTGCCAGCAGCCGAAGAACAGATACGCAGTATTTT. The chain is built from TRBV7-9 and TRBJ2-3; D not certain. The germline V gene has CDR1 SEHNR and CDR2 FQNEAQ (reference sequence). V was trimmed by 5 bases and J by 3 bases, leaving 6 bases between them. The CDR3 contains 12 residues.

The CDR3 sequence: CASSSGQGSYGYTF. The CDR3 region has the DNA TGTGCCAGCAGTTCCGGACAGGGCTCTTATGGCTACACCTTC. This chain links TRBV28 with TRBJ1-2; 8 bases line up with TRBD1. Germline CDR1 MDHEN, CDR2 SYDVKM. After removal of 4 bases from V and 5 bases from J, the junction contained 6 bases not matched to a gene. The CDR3 extends over 14 amino acids.

This clone was found once. The chain carries TRBV30 and TRBJ2-7, with D maybe TRBD1 (6 bases). CDR1 and CDR2 from the germline V gene are GTSNPN and SVGIG (reference sequence). CDR3 length: 19 amino acids. The V gene lost 0 bases and the J gene lost 8 bases, with 32 bases spanning the gap. Here the CDR3 DNA reads TGTGCCTGGAGTGTAAAGAGGCAGGGGCTGTGGGGTCGAGGGCCTCAGCAGTACTTC. It encodes CAWSVKRQGLWGRGPQQYF.

V usage is TRBV2 and J usage is TRBJ1-5, with 7 bases identical to TRBD1. This CDR3 comprises 14 residues. The J segment lost 3 bases and the V segment lost 8 bases, leaving 7 bases of the junction unmatched. CDR1 and CDR2 (germline): SNHLY, FYNNEI. The CDR3 nucleotides are TGTGCCAGCGGGGAGACAGGGACCAATCAGCCCCAGCATTTT. Its translation is CASGETGTNQPQHF.

The chain carries TRBV30 and TRBJ2-1, with D possibly being TRBD2 (6 bases). The CDR3 loop spans 12 amino acids. Deletions cut 4 bases from V and 8 bases from J, with 12 bases between. Germline CDR1 and CDR2: GTSNPN and SVGIG (reference sequence). This CDR3 reads CAWMDYGYEQFF. The CDR3 DNA is TGTGCCTGGATGGACTATGGCTATGAGCAGTTCTTC.

V usage is TRBV27 and J usage is TRBJ2-7; TRBD1 is a possible D gene (6 bases). The germline V and J ends were trimmed by 4 bases and 4 bases, with 11 bases remaining between them. Germline CDR1 is MNHEY and CDR2 is SMNVEV (reference sequence). The CDR3 has 13 amino acids. This CDR3 is CASSSGDSYEQYF. The CDR3 nucleotides are TGTGCCAGCAGTTCAGGGGATTCATACGAGCAGTACTTC.

The V gene is TRBV28, the J gene TRBJ2-7; D possibly corresponds to TRBD2 (5 bases). This CDR3 has 12 amino acids. The germline CDR1 and CDR2 sequences are MDHEN and SYDVKM. V was cut by 6 bases and J by 3 bases, with 9 bases left in between. The DNA of the CDR3 is TGTGCCAGCAGCACTAGTTTCTACGAGCAGTACTTC. This sequence encodes CASSTSFYEQYF. The full variable domain, rest sourced from reference TRBV28 and TRBJ2-7, is DVKVTQSSRYLVKRTGEKVFLECVQDMDHENMFWYRQDPGLGLRLIYFSYDVKMKEKGDIPEGYSVSREKKERFSLILESASTNQTSMYLCASSTSFYEQYFGPGTRLTVT.

The J gene is TRBJ1-5, the V gene TRBV7-9, with 8 bases identical to TRBD1. Unmatched junction bases numbered 5, after V lost 3 bases and J lost 1 base. Germline V gene lookup returns CDR1 SEHNR and CDR2 FQNEAQ (reference sequence). The CDR3 spans 16 residues. The CDR3 DNA reads as TGTGCCAGCAGCTTTTGGACAGGGTCGAGCAATCAGCCCCAGCATTTT. Translated, it gives CASSFWTGSSNQPQHF.

The rearrangement links TRBV7-2 to TRBJ2-1; 10 bases agree with TRBD2. In germline, CDR1 is SGHTA, CDR2 FQGNSA. This CDR3 has 15 residues. V dropped 0 bases and J dropped 10; count of bases not matched to a gene: 6. As DNA, the CDR3 is TGTGCCAGCAGCTTAGCGGCTAGCGGGAGAAACGAGCAGTTCTTC. Its protein is CASSLAASGRNEQFF.

CDR3 residues: CASSFGRGVGPQHF. CDR3 sequence (DNA): TGTGCCAGCAGTTTCGGCAGGGGGGTAGGGCCCCAGCATTTT. The V call is TRBV6-5, the J call TRBJ1-5; TRBD1 agrees at 7 bases. Trimming cost V 4 bases and J 9 bases; bases outside gene matches: 9. The germline gives CDR1 MNHEY, CDR2 SVGAGI. CDR3 length: 14 residues.